This T cell receptor (beta chain) was documented in a study of regulatory T cells in long-lasting Graves disease. The time point denotes: persistent/refractory GD, antithyroid drugs over 5 years with positive TRAb. PBMC-derived RNA was used for the TCR library. Concerning this clonotype itself: Its antigen is currently unknown. Being one base from a much bigger clone, this may be a read error.

Study outcomes and limitations: The persistent group shared around 2,600 public clonotypes, more than the 850 to 1,000 shared by new patients.

Germline values: CDR1 SGHTA, CDR2 FQGNSA. The CDR3 has 14 amino acids. Relying on iRepertoire HTBI primers and Arm-PCR of CDR3 regions, the team built TCR beta libraries. Authors' processing steps: Samples jointly harbored fewer than 65 TRBV and over 11 TRBJ segments. TCRdb re-called the multiplex PCR reads with MiXCR, one entry per CDR3 protein. The V and J calls were determined by TCRdb, not by the authors. The sample yields roughly 450,000 distinct CDR3 sequences, roughly a quarter seen once. This chain links TRBV7-2 with TRBJ2-5; D gene ambiguous. The TCR originated in a female donor with Graves disease. This material consisted of peripheral blood mononuclear cells (PBMCs), taken when the disease was refractory, from a patient treated with antithyroid drugs. Here the CDR3 DNA reads TGTGCCGGCAGCCCGGTGGCGGAACAAGAGACCCAGTACTTC. Translated: CAGSPVAEQETQYF.